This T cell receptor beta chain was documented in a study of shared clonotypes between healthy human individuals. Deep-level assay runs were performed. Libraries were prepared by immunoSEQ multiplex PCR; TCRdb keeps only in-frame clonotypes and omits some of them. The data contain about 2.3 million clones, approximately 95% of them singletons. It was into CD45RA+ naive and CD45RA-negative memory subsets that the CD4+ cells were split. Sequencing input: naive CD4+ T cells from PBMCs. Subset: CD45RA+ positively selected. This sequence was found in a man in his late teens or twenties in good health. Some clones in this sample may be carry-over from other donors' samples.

DNA of the CDR3: TGTGCCAGTAGTAGGTCTAGCGGGAGACGTCGAGAGACCCAGTACTTC. Translation gives CASSRSSGRRRETQYF. The chain combines TRBV19 with TRBJ2-5; TRBD2 aligns across 10 bases. This CDR3 has 16 residues. After removal of 4 bases from V and 4 bases from J, the junction contained 9 bases not matched to a gene. CDR1 LNHDA and CDR2 SQIVND come from the germline V gene (reference sequence).